This paragraph reports one TCR beta chain. Its antigen is unknown. The table came from immunoSEQ multiplex PCR; TCRdb's copy has only in-frame clones and leaves some out. Among 40,000 to 45,000 clones listed, more than 80% were seen once. Time point described: peripheral blood 6 weeks after treatment start. The data were obtained in a study of PD-L1 blockade in urothelial cancer. General study findings and limits: Patients with below-median pretreatment blood clonality survived longer.

This specimen consisted of PBMCs, obtained around atezolizumab (anti-PD-L1) treatment. This clonotype was obtained from a man in his 70s with urothelial cancer.

The CDR3 loop is CAISVVPAGGRDTGELFF. The CDR3 DNA follows: TGTGCCATCAGTGTGGTACCTGCCGGGGGTCGGGACACCGGGGAGCTGTTTTTT. The chain has TRBV10-3 and TRBJ2-2; possible D gene TRBD2, 6 bases. The CDR3 has 18 amino acids. The germline gives CDR1 ENHRY, CDR2 SYGVKD. V lost 4 bases, J lost 3 bases, and 21 bases lay in between.